This T cell receptor (beta chain) was observed in a study of T-cell memory formation after mild COVID-19. Study-wide background: Clustering of TCRs was largely donor specific.

The study, taken as a whole, reports: The study detected some responding clones in pre-infection memory, suggesting cross-reactive memory joined.

Concerning this clonotype itself: Its antigen is unknown.

A single record per CDR3 protein comes from TCRdb applying MiXCR to the 5' RACE reads. The sample holds about half a million distinct CDR3 sequences, roughly 18% seen once. CDR1 and CDR2 (germline): MRHNA, SNTAGT. V dropped 10 bases and J dropped 2 bases, with 17 bases sitting between them. The CDR3 length is 15 residues. The sequenced material came from PBMCs or a T cell subset sorted from them (not recorded which). This chain links TRBV6-4 with TRBJ2-2; the D is unclear. This TCR came from an adult woman who had mild COVID-19 (a few samples of this study predate the infection). Cell type and time point are not known. The CDR3 DNA is TGTGCCACCACACCAGACAACTATAACACCGGGGAGCTGTTTTTT. This codes for CATTPDNYNTGELFF.